The 10 T cell receptor beta chains reported below all come from one sample, sequenced in a study of vaccination and CD4 T cells after COVID-19. Treatment given: 10-day PBMC culture with coronavirus spike peptide pools or control peptides (ViraFEST assay). Prior to the COVID-19 pandemic (2011-2018), the unexposed donor's CD4+ T cells were collected. Cultured CD4+ T cell DNA was sequenced using the Oncomine TCR Beta short-read assay. TCRdb reprocessed the PCR reads via MiXCR and lists one record per CDR3 protein. This sample yields thousands of distinct CDR3 sequences, of which roughly 60% are seen a single time; roughly 38% belongs to the top ten. No antigen has been assigned to these receptors. Input material: CD4+ T cells from blood, cultured in vitro. The receptors were sampled from a human donor in good health.

This chain joins TRBV20-1 and TRBJ2-7, with 9 bases that match TRBD1. There are 16 residues in the CDR3. V lost 0 bases to trimming and J lost 3 bases; unmatched junction nucleotides: 9. CDR1 is DFQATT, CDR2 SNEGSKA, per germline (reference sequence). The CDR3 sequence is CSARDPWGQGNYEQYF. The DNA for the CDR3 is TGCAGTGCTAGAGATCCGTGGGGACAGGGCAACTACGAGCAGTACTTC.

In its sample, this clonotype was seen a few times. The chain employs TRBV2 and TRBJ1-1, with D perhaps matching TRBD1 (5 bases). This CDR3 region has 13 residues. Germline lookup yields CDR1 SNHLY and CDR2 FYNNEI. V was cut by 3 bases and J by 0 bases, with 5 bases left in between. CDR3 residues: CASSEGVNTEAFF. The CDR3 DNA is TGTGCCAGCAGTGAGGGGGTGAACACTGAAGCTTTCTTT.

This clonotype was picked up a small number of times. V gene TRBV20-1 combines with J gene TRBJ2-3; 13 nucleotides agree with TRBD2. Germline CDR1 DFQATT, CDR2 SNEGSKA (reference sequence). Trimming removed 6 bases from V and 2 bases from J; junction bases left unmatched: 5. The CDR3 is 15 amino acids. CDR3 protein: CSAVGLAGVTDTQYF. The CDR3 DNA reads TGCAGTGCCGTTGGACTAGCGGGGGTCACAGATACGCAGTATTTT.

This sequence joins TRBV27 and TRBJ1-1; TRBD1 is a possible D gene (5 bases). Per germline, CDR1 MNHEY and CDR2 SMNVEV (reference sequence). The CDR3 has 13 residues. The V end lost 10 bases, the J end lost 1 base, and 13 bases lay between the germline ends. Here the CDR3 reads CATWGGGNTEAFF. Here the CDR3 DNA reads TGTGCCACTTGGGGGGGAGGGAACACTGAAGCTTTCTTT.

The V and J genes are TRBV7-8 and TRBJ1-1, with TRBD1 matching 8 bases. CDR3 size: 13 residues. CDR1 SGHVS and CDR2 FQNEAQ come from the germline V gene. The V segment lost 8 bases and the J segment 2 bases; nucleotides outside the gene matches: 4. This CDR3 is CASCQGANTEAFF. For the CDR3, the DNA is TGTGCCAGCTGCCAGGGGGCCAACACTGAAGCTTTCTTT. Drawing the rest from reference TRBV7-8 and TRBJ1-1, the complete variable domain is GAGVSQSPRYKVAKRGQDVALRCDPISGHVSLFWYQQALGQGPEFLTYFQNEAQLDKSGLPSDRFFAERPEGSVSTLKIQRTQQEDSAVYLCASCQGANTEAFFGQGTRLTVV.

The rearrangement joins TRBV5-1 to TRBJ1-6, with D hard to call. The germline V and J ends were trimmed by 0 bases and 7 bases, with 11 bases remaining between them. Germline V gene data show CDR1 as SGHRS and CDR2 as YFSETQ. The CDR3 is made up of 15 amino acids. CDR3 sequence reads: CASSLDTGSNSPLHF. The DNA of the CDR3 is TGCGCCAGCAGCTTGGACACCGGCAGCAATTCACCCCTCCACTTT.

The V gene is TRBV6-2 or TRBV6-3, the J gene TRBJ2-7; D call uncertain. The CDR3 spans 13 residues. V lost 6 bases, J lost 0 bases, and 9 bases lay in between. Germline CDR1 MNHEY, CDR2 SVGEGT. CDR3 sequence (DNA): TGTGCCAGCAGCCCCCCCCTCTCCTACGAGCAGTACTTC. Translated, it gives CASSPPLSYEQYF.

This clonotype was counted between two and nine times. The rearrangement joins TRBV2 to TRBJ1-2; weak D call: TRBD1 (6 bases). V lost 4 bases to trimming and J lost 8 bases, with 14 bases between them. The CDR3 loop spans 13 amino acids. Germline loops: CDR1 SNHLY, CDR2 FYNNEI. This CDR3 reads CASSAQGVQGYTF. In nucleotides, the CDR3 is TGTGCCAGCAGTGCACAGGGTGTCCAAGGCTACACCTTC. Full variable domain (remainder filled in from reference TRBV2 and TRBJ1-2): EPEVTQTPSHQVTQMGQEVILRCVPISNHLYFYWYRQILGQKVEFLVSFYNNEISEKSEIFDDQFSVERPDGSNFTLKIRSTKLEDSAMYFCASSAQGVQGYTFGSGTRLTVV.

The rearrangement joins TRBV7-2 to TRBJ2-3; TRBD2 aligns across 7 bases. Germline V gene data show CDR1 as SGHTA and CDR2 as FQGNSA. This CDR3 region has 15 residues. V gave up 4 bases and J gave up 0 bases; unmatched junction bases: 4. This chain's CDR3 is CASSSTSASTDTQYF. The CDR3 DNA sequence: TGTGCCAGCAGCTCTACTAGCGCCAGCACAGATACGCAGTATTTT.

This clonotype was counted between two and nine times. The rearrangement uses TRBV10-1 and TRBJ1-1, with D uncertain. CDR3 length equals 14 residues. V lost 0 bases, J lost 1 base, and 6 bases lay in between. Germline assignment: CDR1 WNHNN and CDR2 SYGVQD (reference sequence). This CDR3 is CASSESEQNTEAFF. In DNA form, the CDR3 reads TGCGCCAGCAGTGAGTCGGAACAGAACACTGAAGCTTTCTTT.